The 25 T cell receptor beta chains listed next were all sequenced from one sample in a study of shared clonotypes between healthy human individuals. Sequencing was performed with immunoSEQ multiplex PCR; in TCRdb, only in-frame clones are kept and a portion is missing. The sample shows around 1.9 million clones, approximately 94% of them seen only once. Naive-designated CD8 cells lacked CD45RO, were positively enriched for CCR7, and omitted terminally differentiated effector memory CD45RA+ cells. Sequencing used naive CD8+ T cells from PBMCs. The receptors here all came from a man between 18 and 29 years old in good health. Some clones in this sample may be carry-over from other donors' samples.

This sequence joins TRBV27 and TRBJ2-2; the D is unclear. Germline V CDR1 and CDR2: MNHEY, SMNVEV (reference sequence). With 3 bases removed from V and 5 bases from J, the gap between germline ends came to 7 bases. The CDR3 contains 13 residues. The DNA for the CDR3 is TGTGCCAGCAGTTTCCCGCGGACCGGGGAGCTGTTTTTT. Encoded protein: CASSFPRTGELFF.

The chain recombines TRBV7-9 with TRBJ1-2, with a tentative D call TRBD1 (6 bases). V gave up 0 bases and J gave up 5 bases, with 13 bases separating them. The CDR3 loop spans 15 amino acids. Germline lookup yields CDR1 SEHNR and CDR2 FQNEAQ (reference sequence). The chain's CDR3 is CASSLAQGGGYGYTF. The CDR3 nucleotides read TGTGCCAGCAGCTTAGCGCAAGGGGGAGGGTATGGCTACACCTTC.

This chain connects TRBV29-1 to TRBJ2-1; the D gene could be TRBD1 or TRBD2 (5 bases each). The germline gives CDR1 SQVTM, CDR2 ANQGSEA. Trimming took off 3 bases at V and 9 bases at J, with 18 bases between the two ends. This CDR3 is built from 14 residues. DNA of the CDR3: TGCAGCGTTGAGTTGGGACCCCGAGCGGCTGAGCAGTTCTTC. It is translated as CSVELGPRAAEQFF.

The J gene is TRBJ2-2, the V gene TRBV9; 9 bases line up with TRBD2. Losses at the gene ends were 0 bases for V and 0 bases for J; bases not matched to a gene: 6. Germline V lookup: CDR1 SGDLS, CDR2 YYNGEE. This CDR3 contains 18 residues. CDR3 DNA: TGTGCCAGCAGCGTAGTTAGTAGCGGGAGAGCGAACACCGGGGAGCTGTTTTTT. Residues: CASSVVSSGRANTGELFF.

In the case of this clone: This CDR3 is also generated by other DNA sequences in the sample. The rearrangement uses TRBV7-9 and TRBJ1-3; D remains unclear. The CDR3 is 14 amino acids. Germline CDR1 and CDR2: SEHNR and FQNEAQ (reference sequence). V shed 1 base and J shed 0 bases, with 4 bases lying between them. CDR3 amino acids: CASSLVGSGNTIYF. CDR3 coding DNA: TGTGCCAGCAGCTTAGTGGGCTCTGGAAACACCATATATTTT.

As to this clone: This sample includes further DNA sequences coding for the same CDR3. The chain has TRBV28 and TRBJ2-7; 7 nucleotides agree with TRBD2. The CDR3 spans 14 residues. V dropped 2 bases and J dropped 4; count of bases not matched to a gene: 5. Germline CDR1 and CDR2: MDHEN and SYDVKM. Here the CDR3 reads CASSLGGRGYEQYF. The CDR3, as DNA: TGTGCCAGCAGTTTAGGCGGGAGAGGTTACGAGCAGTACTTC.

This rearrangement joins TRBV19 to TRBJ2-1; maybe TRBD2 (6 bases). Deletions cut 0 bases from V and 4 bases from J, with 7 bases between. CDR3 length equals 14 residues. CDR1 is LNHDA and CDR2 is SQIVND in the germline V gene (reference sequence). The CDR3 loop reads CASSIEGGYNEQFF. CDR3 DNA: TGTGCCAGTAGTATAGAGGGGGGTTACAATGAGCAGTTCTTC.

The CDR3 loop reads CASSLHRGLNNEQFF. The CDR3 nucleotides read TGTGCCAGCAGCCTTCACAGGGGGCTCAACAATGAGCAGTTCTTC. The chain combines TRBV14 with TRBJ2-1; 9 bases are a match to TRBD1. Germline V lookup: CDR1 SGHDN, CDR2 FVKESK. The ends lost 4 bases at V and 5 bases at J; junction bases unmatched: 6. CDR3 length: 15 residues.

Turning to this clone: Within the sample, other DNA sequences also encode this same CDR3. The chain combines TRBV27 with TRBJ2-2; 8 bases are a match to TRBD1. CDR3 length: 14 amino acids. Per the germline V gene, CDR1 is MNHEY and CDR2 is SMNVEV (reference sequence). Losses at the gene ends were 6 bases for V and 2 bases for J; bases not matched to a gene: 2. Written as DNA, the CDR3 is TGTGCCAGCAGCGGGACAGGCAACACCGGGGAGCTGTTTTTT. Residues: CASSGTGNTGELFF.

The J gene is TRBJ1-1, the V gene TRBV27; D gene ambiguous. CDR1 and CDR2 from the germline V gene are MNHEY and SMNVEV (reference sequence). V was trimmed by 5 bases and J by 4 bases, leaving 17 bases between them. The CDR3 loop spans 15 amino acids. The CDR3 is CASSRNGPGGTEAFF. Here the CDR3 DNA reads TGTGCCAGCAGTAGAAATGGCCCGGGAGGCACTGAAGCTTTCTTT.

The genes are TRBV9 and TRBJ1-1; weak D call: TRBD1 (6 bases). The CDR3 extends over 12 amino acids. Germline V gene lookup returns CDR1 SGDLS and CDR2 YYNGEE. Trimming cost V 3 bases and J 11 bases, with 14 bases left between them. CDR3 sequence reads: CASSGGGAAAFF. CDR3 DNA: TGTGCCAGCAGCGGTGGGGGGGCAGCGGCTTTCTTT. Complete variable domain (other parts from reference TRBV9 and TRBJ1-1): DSGVTQTPKHLITATGQRVTLRCSPRSGDLSVYWYQQSLDQGLQFLIQYYNGEERAKGNILERFSAQQFPDLHSELNLSSLELGDSALYFCASSGGGAAAFFGQGTRLTVV.

The chain links TRBV18 to TRBJ2-7; possibly TRBD1 for D (5 bases). The germline V gene has CDR1 KGHSH and CDR2 LQKENI. The CDR3 has 16 amino acids. V was trimmed by 3 bases and J by 7 bases, leaving 22 bases between them. CDR3 bases: TGTGCCAGCTCACCTCTAAAGGGGCAGGGCTTGTGGGAGCAGTACTTC. The encoded protein is CASSPLKGQGLWEQYF.

This clone was counted a few times. The V call is TRBV2, the J call TRBJ1-1, with D unresolved. Germline V lookup: CDR1 SNHLY, CDR2 FYNNEI. The germline V and J ends were trimmed by 3 bases and 4 bases, with 15 bases remaining between them. The CDR3 loop spans 15 amino acids. CDR3 sequence (DNA): TGTGCCAGCAGTGATTCGGCAGGTTCAGGCACTGAAGCTTTCTTT. Its translation: CASSDSAGSGTEAFF.

The CDR3 nucleotides read TGTGCCAGCAGCCCCAAGGCACAGGGATTATCGGATACGCAGTATTTT. This codes for CASSPKAQGLSDTQYF. The chain carries TRBV11-1 and TRBJ2-3, with a tentative D call TRBD1 (6 bases). Trimming left V 5 bases short and J 6 bases short, with 21 bases between. The V gene's germline CDR1 is SGHAT and CDR2 FQDESV (reference sequence). The CDR3 totals 16 residues.

The CDR3 bases are TGTGCCAGCAGTAACGATGAGCAGTTCTTC. This sequence encodes CASSNDEQFF. The gene calls are TRBV28 and TRBJ2-1; D is unclear. With 5 bases removed from V and 8 bases from J, the gap between germline ends came to 4 bases. The CDR3 loop spans 10 amino acids. Germline loops: CDR1 MDHEN, CDR2 SYDVKM. The full variable domain, with the rest looked up from reference TRBV28 and TRBJ2-1, is DVKVTQSSRYLVKRTGEKVFLECVQDMDHENMFWYRQDPGLGLRLIYFSYDVKMKEKGDIPEGYSVSREKKERFSLILESASTNQTSMYLCASSNDEQFFGPGTRLTVL.

The chain has TRBV4-3 and TRBJ1-1; 12 nucleotides agree with TRBD1. Trimming cost V 3 bases and J 4 bases; bases outside gene matches: 12. The germline gives CDR1 LGHNA, CDR2 YSLEER. CDR3 size: 18 residues. This CDR3 is CASSQYGTGGKKSTEAFF. CDR3 in DNA: TGCGCCAGCAGCCAGTACGGGACAGGGGGCAAGAAAAGCACTGAAGCTTTCTTT.

The rearrangement links TRBV9 to TRBJ2-1; D assignment may be TRBD1 or TRBD2 (5 bases each). The CDR3 has 14 amino acids. Trimming removed 4 bases from V and 5 bases from J, with 13 bases in between. Per germline, CDR1 SGDLS and CDR2 YYNGEE. In DNA, the CDR3 is TGTGCCAGCAGCTCGACCGGGACGGACAATGAGCAGTTCTTC. Protein sequence: CASSSTGTDNEQFF.

This chain connects TRBV15 to TRBJ2-1; the D gene is possibly TRBD2 (6 bases). V was shortened by 0 bases and J by 4 bases, with 16 bases between the two germline ends. The CDR3 runs to 17 residues. The germline V gene has CDR1 LNHNV and CDR2 YYDKDF (reference sequence). CDR3 DNA sequence: TGTGCCACCAGCAGAGATTTCCGGGAGTCGGGATACAATGAGCAGTTCTTC. Amino acids: CATSRDFRESGYNEQFF.

The chain links TRBV18 to TRBJ2-7, with 9 bases aligning to TRBD1. V lost 3 bases and J lost 9; bases outside the gene matches: 9. The CDR3 sequence is 14 residues long. CDR1 and CDR2 (germline): KGHSH, LQKENI. As DNA, the CDR3 is TGTGCCAGCTCACCGACAGGGGGTAACGACGGGCAGTACTTC. Translation: CASSPTGGNDGQYF.

The V call is TRBV7-9, the J call TRBJ1-1; the D is unclear. There are 16 residues in the CDR3. The germline CDR1 and CDR2 sequences are SEHNR and FQNEAQ (reference sequence). V lost 6 bases to trimming and J lost 1 base, with 18 bases between them. The CDR3 loop reads CASSQRPRGGNTEAFF. Written as DNA, the CDR3 is TGTGCCAGCAGTCAAAGACCACGGGGTGGGAACACTGAAGCTTTCTTT.

V gene TRBV28 combines with J gene TRBJ1-5; D is undetermined. CDR1 and CDR2 from the germline V gene are MDHEN and SYDVKM. There are 17 residues in the CDR3. V dropped 3 bases and J dropped 6 bases, with 21 bases sitting between them. The DNA for the CDR3 is TGTGCCAGCAGTTTTTATCTCAAGGGATATACGGGTCAGCCCCAGCATTTT. Translating gives CASSFYLKGYTGQPQHF.

V gene TRBV6-1 combines with J gene TRBJ1-3; tentative D call: TRBD1 (6 bases). Looked up from germline, CDR1 is MNHNS and CDR2 is SASEGT. Trimming cost V 0 bases and J 3 bases, with 18 bases left between them. The CDR3 runs to 18 residues. This chain's CDR3 is CASSEADRQVVSGNTIYF. CDR3 sequence (DNA): TGTGCCAGCAGTGAAGCGGATAGACAGGTCGTTAGTGGAAACACCATATATTTT.

The V gene is TRBV21-1, the J gene TRBJ2-7; whether TRBD2, the table's D call, matches the DNA was not checked. TRBV21-1 is annotated as a pseudogene. This CDR3 is 15 amino acids long. The CDR3 nucleotides are TGTGCCAGCAGCGTTATAGCGGGGCTCTCCTACGAGCAGTACTTC. It specifies CASSVIAGLSYEQYF.

V usage is TRBV19 and J usage is TRBJ1-5; D unclear. The CDR3 loop spans 18 amino acids. Germline V gene lookup returns CDR1 LNHDA and CDR2 SQIVND (reference sequence). Trimming stripped 4 bases from V and 4 bases from J, with 23 bases between. The CDR3 spells CASSSGGTFALENQPQHF. The CDR3 nucleotides are TGTGCCAGTAGTAGCGGTGGAACGTTCGCCCTGGAGAATCAGCCCCAGCATTTT.

V gene TRBV28 combines with J gene TRBJ2-7, with D unresolved. The germline V gene encodes CDR1 MDHEN and CDR2 SYDVKM. V was cut by 6 bases and J by 0 bases, with 9 bases left in between. The CDR3 has 13 amino acids. CDR3 region: CASRRISSYEQYF. DNA for the CDR3: TGTGCCAGCAGACGGATTAGCTCCTACGAGCAGTACTTC.